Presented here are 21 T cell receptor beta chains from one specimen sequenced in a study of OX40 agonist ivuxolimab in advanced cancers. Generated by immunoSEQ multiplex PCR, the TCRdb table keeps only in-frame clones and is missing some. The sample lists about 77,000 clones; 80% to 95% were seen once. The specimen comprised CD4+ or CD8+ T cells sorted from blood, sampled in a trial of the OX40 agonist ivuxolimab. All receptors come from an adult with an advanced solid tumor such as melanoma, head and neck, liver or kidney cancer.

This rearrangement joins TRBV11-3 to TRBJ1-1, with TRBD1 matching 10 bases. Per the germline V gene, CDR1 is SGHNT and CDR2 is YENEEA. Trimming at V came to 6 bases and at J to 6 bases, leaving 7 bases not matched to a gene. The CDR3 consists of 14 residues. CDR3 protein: CASSGTGEGAEAFF. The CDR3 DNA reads TGTGCCAGCAGTGGGACAGGGGAAGGGGCTGAAGCTTTCTTT.

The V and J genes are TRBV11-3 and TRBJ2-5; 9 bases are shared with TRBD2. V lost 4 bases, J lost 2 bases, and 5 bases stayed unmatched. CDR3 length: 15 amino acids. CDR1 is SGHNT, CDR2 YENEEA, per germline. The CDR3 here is CASSSISGSQETQYF. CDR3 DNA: TGTGCCAGCAGCTCCATTAGCGGGAGTCAAGAGACCCAGTACTTC.

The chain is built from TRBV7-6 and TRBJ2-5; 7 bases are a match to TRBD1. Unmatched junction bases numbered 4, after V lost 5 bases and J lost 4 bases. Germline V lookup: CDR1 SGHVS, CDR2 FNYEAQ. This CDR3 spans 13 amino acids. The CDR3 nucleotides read TGTGCCAGCAGCAAAGACAGGGCAGAGACCCAGTACTTC. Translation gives CASSKDRAETQYF.

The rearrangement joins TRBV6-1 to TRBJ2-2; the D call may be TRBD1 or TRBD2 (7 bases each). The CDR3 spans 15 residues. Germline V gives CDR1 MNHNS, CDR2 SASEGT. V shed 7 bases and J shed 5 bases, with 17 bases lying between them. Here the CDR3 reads CASTGVRGGTGELFF. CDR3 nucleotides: TGTGCCAGCACGGGTGTCAGGGGGGGGACCGGGGAGCTGTTTTTT.

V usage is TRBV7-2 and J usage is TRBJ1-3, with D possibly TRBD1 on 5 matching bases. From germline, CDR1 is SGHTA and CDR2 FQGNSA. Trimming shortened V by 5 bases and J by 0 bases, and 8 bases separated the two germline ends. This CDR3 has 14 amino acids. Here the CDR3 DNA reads TGTGCCAGCAGCCCCGGGACCTCTGGAAACACCATATATTTT. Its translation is CASSPGTSGNTIYF.

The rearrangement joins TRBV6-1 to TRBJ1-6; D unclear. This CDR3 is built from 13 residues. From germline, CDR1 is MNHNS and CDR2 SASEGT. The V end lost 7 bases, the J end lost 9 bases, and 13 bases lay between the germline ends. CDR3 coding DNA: TGTGCCAGCAACGGAATACATAGTTCACCCCTCCACTTT. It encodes CASNGIHSSPLHF.

The CDR3: CASSREEGPYEQYF. The CDR3 bases are TGTGCCAGTAGTCGAGAGGAGGGTCCGTACGAGCAGTACTTC. The chain carries TRBV19 and TRBJ2-7, with D maybe TRBD2 (6 bases). The CDR3 runs 14 residues. Trimming removed 5 bases from V and 4 bases from J, with 15 bases in between. CDR1 is LNHDA, CDR2 SQIVND, per germline (reference sequence).

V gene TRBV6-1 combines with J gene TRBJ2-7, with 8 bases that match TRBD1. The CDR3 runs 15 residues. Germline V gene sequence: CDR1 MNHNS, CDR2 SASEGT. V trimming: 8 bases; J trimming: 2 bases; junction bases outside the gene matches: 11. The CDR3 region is CASFTRDRGPYEQYF. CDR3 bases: TGTGCCAGCTTCACGCGAGACAGGGGCCCCTACGAGCAGTACTTC.

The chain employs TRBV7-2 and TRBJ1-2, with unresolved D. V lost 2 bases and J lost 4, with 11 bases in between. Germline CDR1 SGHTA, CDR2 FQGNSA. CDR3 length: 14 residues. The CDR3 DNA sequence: TGTGCCAGCAGCTTATGGGCCTTCTCCTATGGCTACACCTTC. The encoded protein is CASSLWAFSYGYTF.

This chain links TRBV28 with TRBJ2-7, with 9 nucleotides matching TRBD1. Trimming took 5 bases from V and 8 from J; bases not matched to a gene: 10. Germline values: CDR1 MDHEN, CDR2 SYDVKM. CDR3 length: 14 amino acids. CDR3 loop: CASSRSGQGYKQYF. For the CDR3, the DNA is TGTGCCAGCAGTCGCAGTGGACAGGGGTATAAGCAGTACTTC.

CDR3 sequence reads: CASSDDRGVYGYTF. The CDR3 nucleotides are TGTGCCAGCAGTGATGACAGGGGTGTCTATGGCTACACCTTC. This chain connects TRBV2 to TRBJ1-2; 8 bases are a match to TRBD1. The CDR3 is 14 residues long. Germline CDR1 is SNHLY and CDR2 is FYNNEI. V lost 3 bases, J lost 4 bases, and 4 bases stayed unmatched.

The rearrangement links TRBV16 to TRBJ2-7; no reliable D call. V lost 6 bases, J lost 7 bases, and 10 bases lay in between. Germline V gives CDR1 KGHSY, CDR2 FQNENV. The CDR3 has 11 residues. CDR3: CASSPDQEQYF. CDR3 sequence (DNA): TGTGCCAGCAGTCCCGACCAGGAGCAGTACTTC. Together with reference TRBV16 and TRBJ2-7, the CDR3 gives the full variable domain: GEEVAQTPKHLVRGEGQKAKLYCAPIKGHSYVFWYQQVLKNEFKFLISFQNENVFDETGMPKERFSAKCLPNSPCSLEIQATKLEDSAVYFCASSPDQEQYFGPGTRLTVT.

CDR3 protein: CASSAQGRTQGGYTF. The CDR3 nucleotides are TGTGCCAGCAGTGCACAGGGCAGGACACAAGGTGGCTACACCTTC. The rearrangement joins TRBV2 to TRBJ1-2, with D perhaps TRBD1 (6 bases). The germline CDR1 and CDR2 sequences are SNHLY and FYNNEI. CDR3 size: 15 residues. Between the trimmed V and J ends, which lost 4 bases and 7 bases, there was a span of 19 bases.

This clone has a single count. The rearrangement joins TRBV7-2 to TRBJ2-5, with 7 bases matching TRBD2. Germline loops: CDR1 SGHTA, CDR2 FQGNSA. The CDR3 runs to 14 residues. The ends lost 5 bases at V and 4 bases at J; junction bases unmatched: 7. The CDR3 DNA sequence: TGTGCCAGCAGCCGGACTAGGTCGATAGAGACCCAGTACTTC. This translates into CASSRTRSIETQYF.

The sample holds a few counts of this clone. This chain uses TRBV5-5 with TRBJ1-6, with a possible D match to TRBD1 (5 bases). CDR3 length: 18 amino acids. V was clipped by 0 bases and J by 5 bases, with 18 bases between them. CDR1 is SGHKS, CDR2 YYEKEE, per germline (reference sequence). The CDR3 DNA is TGTGCCAGCAGCTTGGAGTTTCGGAGAGGGACCAATAATTCACCCCTCCACTTT. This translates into CASSLEFRRGTNNSPLHF.

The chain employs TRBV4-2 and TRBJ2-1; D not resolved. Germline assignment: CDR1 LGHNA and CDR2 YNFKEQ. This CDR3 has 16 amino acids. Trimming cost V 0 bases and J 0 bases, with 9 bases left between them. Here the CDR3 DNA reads TGTGCCAGCAGCCAAGATGAAACGGGCTCCTACAATGAGCAGTTCTTC. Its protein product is CASSQDETGSYNEQFF.

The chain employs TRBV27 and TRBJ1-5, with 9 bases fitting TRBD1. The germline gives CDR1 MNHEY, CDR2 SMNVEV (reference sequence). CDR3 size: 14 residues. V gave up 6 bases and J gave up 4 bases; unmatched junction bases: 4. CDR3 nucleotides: TGTGCCAGCAGGACAGGGGGAGAGAATCAGCCCCAGCATTTT. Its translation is CASRTGGENQPQHF.

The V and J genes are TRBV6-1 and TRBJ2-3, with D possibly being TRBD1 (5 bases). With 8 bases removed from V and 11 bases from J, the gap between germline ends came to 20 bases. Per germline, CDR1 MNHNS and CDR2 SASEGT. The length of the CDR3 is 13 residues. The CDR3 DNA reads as TGTGCCAGCTCCGTAGAGAGGCAGGGATTGCAGTATTTT. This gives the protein CASSVERQGLQYF.

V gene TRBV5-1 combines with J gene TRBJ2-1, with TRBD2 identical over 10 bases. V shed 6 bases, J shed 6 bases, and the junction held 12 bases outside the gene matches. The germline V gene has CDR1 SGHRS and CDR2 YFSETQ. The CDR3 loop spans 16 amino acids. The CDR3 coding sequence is TGCGCCAGCACGCCTGACCTAGCGGGAGCTGGCAATGAGCAGTTCTTC. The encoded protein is CASTPDLAGAGNEQFF.

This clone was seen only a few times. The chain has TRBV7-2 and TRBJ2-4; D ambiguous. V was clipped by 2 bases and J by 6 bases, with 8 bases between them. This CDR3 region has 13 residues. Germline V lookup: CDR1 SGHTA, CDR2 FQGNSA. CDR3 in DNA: TGTGCCAGCAGCTTACTGGGGTCAAACATTCAGTACTTC. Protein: CASSLLGSNIQYF.

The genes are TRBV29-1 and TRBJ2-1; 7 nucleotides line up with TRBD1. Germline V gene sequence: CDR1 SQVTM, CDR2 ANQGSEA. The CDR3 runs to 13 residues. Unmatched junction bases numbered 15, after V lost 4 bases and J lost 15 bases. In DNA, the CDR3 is TGCAGCGTTGTTAGTCCACCGACAGGGAACGGGTTCTTC. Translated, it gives CSVVSPPTGNGFF.